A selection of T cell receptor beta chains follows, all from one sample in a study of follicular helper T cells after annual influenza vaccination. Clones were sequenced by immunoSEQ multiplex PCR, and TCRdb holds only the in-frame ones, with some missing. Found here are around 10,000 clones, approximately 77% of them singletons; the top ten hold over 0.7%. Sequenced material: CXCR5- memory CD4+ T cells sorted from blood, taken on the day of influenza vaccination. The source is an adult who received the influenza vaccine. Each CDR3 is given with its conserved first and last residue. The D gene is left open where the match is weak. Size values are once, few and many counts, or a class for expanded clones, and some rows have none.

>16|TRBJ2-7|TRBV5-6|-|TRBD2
TGTGCCAGCAGGGGACTAGCGGACTCTAGCTCCTACGAGCAGTACTTC
CASRGLADSSSYEQYF
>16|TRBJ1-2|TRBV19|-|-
TGTGCCAGTAGTATCCGGATAGGCGGTTTAAACTATGGCTACACCTTC
CASSIRIGGLNYGYTF
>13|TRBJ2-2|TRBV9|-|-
TGTGCCAGCAGCGTAGGTCTAGCCGGGGAGCTGTTTTTT
CASSVGLAGELFF
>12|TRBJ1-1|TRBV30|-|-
TGTGCCTGGAAGGGGCTGAACACTGAAGCTTTCTTT
CAWKGLNTEAFF
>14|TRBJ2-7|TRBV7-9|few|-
TGTGCCAGCAGCTCTACGTCTTCTTCCTACGAGCAGTACTTC
CASSSTSSSYEQYF
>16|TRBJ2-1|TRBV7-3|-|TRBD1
TGTGCCAGCAGGGATCCGGGACAGGGAACCTACAATGAGCAGTTCTTC
CASRDPGQGTYNEQFF
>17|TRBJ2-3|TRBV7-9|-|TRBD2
TGTGCCAGCAGCTTAGCGGGTCTAGCGGGAGGAACAGATACGCAGTATTTT
CASSLAGLAGGTDTQYF
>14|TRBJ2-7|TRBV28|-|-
TGTGCCAGCAGCACTCCAGGAACCTACTACGAGCAGTACTTC
CASSTPGTYYEQYF
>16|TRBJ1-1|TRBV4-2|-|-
TGTGCCAGCAGCCAAGATAGTAGAAACCCCGGGGCTGAAGCTTTCTTT
CASSQDSRNPGAEAFF
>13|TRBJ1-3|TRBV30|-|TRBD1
TGTGCCTGGAGTCGGACAGGGGGAGACACCATATATTTT
CAWSRTGGDTIYF
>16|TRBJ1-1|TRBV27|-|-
TGTGCCAGCCCTTTAAGGCCGCGGGAGGTGAACACTGAAGCTTTCTTT
CASPLRPREVNTEAFF
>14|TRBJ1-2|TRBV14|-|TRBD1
TGTGCCAGCAGCCTTGAGACAGGGAACTATGGCTACACCTTC
CASSLETGNYGYTF
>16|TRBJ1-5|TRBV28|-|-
TGTGCCAGCAGTTTCCTCCGCCGGGGGCCGTATCAGCCCCAGCATTTT
CASSFLRRGPYQPQHF
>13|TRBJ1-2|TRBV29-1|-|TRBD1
TGCAGCGTACCTTCGGGACAGGGGGCTGGCTACACCTTC
CSVPSGQGAGYTF
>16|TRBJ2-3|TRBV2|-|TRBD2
TGTGCCAGCAGTGGTCGACTAGCGCGCCCCACAGATACGCAGTATTTT
CASSGRLARPTDTQYF
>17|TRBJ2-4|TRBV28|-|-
TGTGCCAGCAGTTTAAGGGGACGGACCCGCTCCAAAAACATTCAGTACTTC
CASSLRGRTRSKNIQYF
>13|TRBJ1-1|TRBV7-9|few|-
TGTGCCAGCAGCTTAGCGCTTGGGGGAACAGCTTTCTTT
CASSLALGGTAFF
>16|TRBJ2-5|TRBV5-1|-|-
TGCGCCAGCAGCTCCCAGGGAATTGGTCTTGGAGAGACCCAGTACTTC
CASSSQGIGLGETQYF
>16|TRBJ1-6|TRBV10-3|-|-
TGTGCCATCGGGACACAAAACAGCTCCTATAATTCACCCCTCCACTTT
CAIGTQNSSYNSPLHF
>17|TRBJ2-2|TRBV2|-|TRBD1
TGTGCCAGCAGTGACGCTGGACAGGGCTCGAACACCGGGGAGCTGTTTTTT
CASSDAGQGSNTGELFF
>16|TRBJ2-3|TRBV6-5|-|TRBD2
TGTGCCAGCAGTTCCAGACTAGCGGGGGGCACAGATACGCAGTATTTT
CASSSRLAGGTDTQYF
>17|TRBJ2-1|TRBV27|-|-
TGTGCCAGCAGTTTCAAGCTAAGTATCCAGCGCTACAATGAGCAGTTCTTC
CASSFKLSIQRYNEQFF
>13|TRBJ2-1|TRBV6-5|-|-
TGTGCCAGCAGGAGGGGGATTAACAATGAGCAGTTCTTC
CASRRGINNEQFF
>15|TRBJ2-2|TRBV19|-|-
TGTGCCAGTAGGCAAGGGCAGGGGAACACCGGGGAGCTGTTTTTT
CASRQGQGNTGELFF
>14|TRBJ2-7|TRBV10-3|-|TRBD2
TGTGCCATCAGTGGGGGCGGGAGGGCCGACGAGCAGTACTTC
CAISGGGRADEQYF
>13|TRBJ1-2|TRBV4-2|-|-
TGTGCCAGCAGCCAAGTGGGAGGGGTTGGCTACACCTTC
CASSQVGGVGYTF